The 13 T cell receptor beta chains in this list originate from one sample, sequenced in a study of neurological immune-mediated disorders. MiXCR, applied by TCRdb to the 5' RACE reads, yields one record per CDR3 protein. The sample lists around 94,000 distinct CDR3 sequences, roughly 4% occurring once. The sequencing input was PBMCs. These receptor sequences come from a woman under 30 with multiple sclerosis.

The table lists this clonotype with many counts. The chain links TRBV12-3 or TRBV12-4 to TRBJ1-5, with 8 bases identical to TRBD1. The CDR3 loop spans 16 amino acids. Losses at the gene ends were 4 bases for V and 2 bases for J; bases not matched to a gene: 7. This CDR3 reads CASSSKTGVGNQPQHF. The CDR3 bases are TGTGCCAGCAGTTCAAAGACAGGGGTAGGCAATCAGCCCCAGCATTTT.

This clonotype was recorded many times. The chain is built from TRBV20-1 and TRBJ2-1; TRBD1 is a possible D gene (5 bases). Trimming cost V 3 bases and J 0 bases, with 12 bases left between them. CDR3 length: 15 residues. Germline V lookup: CDR1 DFQATT, CDR2 SNEGSKA (reference sequence). This chain's CDR3 is CSARGPESSYNEQFF. The DNA for the CDR3 is TGCAGTGCTAGGGGGCCAGAGAGCTCCTACAATGAGCAGTTCTTC.

This clonotype has a handful of counts. The V and J genes are TRBV7-2 and TRBJ2-2; D gene unclear. Trimming pared 3 bases from V and 2 bases from J, leaving 10 bases between. Germline CDR1 is SGHTA and CDR2 is FQGNSA. The length of the CDR3 is 15 residues. CDR3 nucleotide sequence: TGTGCCAGCAGCTTTAGGTCAGCTAACACCGGGGAGCTGTTTTTT. Translating gives CASSFRSANTGELFF.

This clonotype was recorded at least ten times. V usage is TRBV5-1 and J usage is TRBJ2-3; maybe TRBD1 (6 bases). Deletions cut 4 bases from V and 1 base from J, with 16 bases between. The CDR3 has 16 residues. The germline gives CDR1 SGHRS, CDR2 YFSETQ. For the CDR3, the DNA is TGCGCCAGCAGCCCGGGACGGACAGCTCGCACAGATACGCAGTATTTT. Its translation: CASSPGRTARTDTQYF.

This clonotype was found many times. This sequence joins TRBV20-1 and TRBJ2-1, with D tentatively TRBD2 (5 bases). The CDR3 loop spans 12 amino acids. CDR1 and CDR2 (germline): DFQATT, SNEGSKA (reference sequence). The ends were cut back, 7 bases at V and 6 bases at J, with 13 bases in the middle. The CDR3 here is CSVLLRGNEQFF. As DNA, the CDR3 is TGCAGTGTTCTCCTCCGGGGCAATGAGCAGTTCTTC.

This clonotype was observed at least ten times. The rearrangement uses TRBV6-5 and TRBJ1-2; D gene unclear. This CDR3 is 12 amino acids long. Germline assignment: CDR1 MNHEY and CDR2 SVGAGI. Deletions cut 5 bases from V and 6 bases from J, with 10 bases between. CDR3 loop: CASSRTYDGYTF. The CDR3 DNA follows: TGTGCCAGCAGTAGGACCTACGATGGCTACACCTTC.

This clonotype appeared many times. The DNA of the CDR3 is TGTGCCAGCAGCTTAGGGGGGGGCAATAGCGGAGAGACCCAGTACTTC. Translating gives CASSLGGGNSGETQYF. The V and J genes are TRBV7-2 and TRBJ2-5; perhaps TRBD2 as D (7 bases). Germline loops: CDR1 SGHTA, CDR2 FQGNSA. The CDR3 spans 16 residues. V shed 1 base and J shed 4 bases, with 16 bases lying between them. The full variable domain, in which reference TRBV7-2 and TRBJ2-5 provide the parts outside the CDR3, is GAGVSQSPSNKVTEKGKDVELRCDPISGHTALYWYRQSLGQGLEFLIYFQGNSAPDKSGLPSDRFSAERTGGSVSTLTIQRTQQEDSAVYLCASSLGGGNSGETQYFGPGTRLLVL.

This clonotype was detected many times. V and J are TRBV27 and TRBJ2-1, with TRBD2 identical over 14 bases. Germline CDR1 reads MNHEY; CDR2 reads SMNVEV (reference sequence). Trimming removed 7 bases from V and 3 bases from J; junction bases left unmatched: 8. This CDR3 has 17 residues. Here the CDR3 DNA reads TGTGCCAGCACACCGGGACTAGCGGGAGCTTTCTACAATGAGCAGTTCTTC. Its protein is CASTPGLAGAFYNEQFF.

In its sample, this clonotype was seen many times. The chain combines TRBV12-3 or TRBV12-4 with TRBJ1-1, with D perhaps TRBD1 (6 bases). The CDR3 extends over 15 amino acids. Trimming removed 7 bases from V and 3 bases from J, with 18 bases in between. CDR3 sequence (DNA): TGTGCCAGCAATGAAGGGGGATTGGGGGACACTGAAGCTTTCTTT. It specifies CASNEGGLGDTEAFF.

This clonotype was seen ten or more times. The rearrangement joins TRBV19 to TRBJ1-5; D might be TRBD1 (5 bases). The V end lost 4 bases, the J end lost 0 bases, and 13 bases lay between the germline ends. This CDR3 is built from 16 residues. Per the germline V gene, CDR1 is LNHDA and CDR2 is SQIVND (reference sequence). The CDR3 spells CASSTSGGPSNQPQHF. The DNA for the CDR3 is TGTGCCAGTAGTACGTCCGGGGGTCCTAGCAATCAGCCCCAGCATTTT.

Ten or more counts support this clonotype. The germline gene is not matched at one end of the junction; a read error may be the cause. The rearrangement links TRBV7-6 to TRBJ1-6; D may be TRBD1 (6 bases). Germline-derived CDR1 and CDR2 are SGHVS and FNYEAQ. CDR3 size: 15 residues. The CDR3 bases are TGTGCCAGCAGCCTAGCCGGGACAAATAATTCACCCCTCCACTTT. Translating gives CASSLAGTNNSPLHF.

This clonotype was counted many times. This chain joins TRBV5-1 and TRBJ2-7; D unresolved. Germline values: CDR1 SGHRS, CDR2 YFSETQ. Trimming removed 0 bases from V and 5 bases from J, with 15 bases in between. This CDR3 has 15 residues. Here the CDR3 reads CASSLVAGGWNEQYF. In DNA form, the CDR3 reads TGCGCCAGCAGCTTGGTGGCAGGTGGTTGGAACGAGCAGTACTTC.

This clonotype was seen ten or more times. The chain carries TRBV4-1 and TRBJ2-5; weak D call: TRBD2 (7 bases). From germline, CDR1 is MGHRA and CDR2 YSYEKL. The CDR3 totals 15 residues. V lost 1 base and J 4 bases, leaving 13 bases between the germline ends. The CDR3: CASSQVGGAGETQYF. CDR3 bases: TGCGCCAGCAGCCAAGTAGGGGGGGCGGGAGAGACCCAGTACTTC.